Listed below are T cell receptor beta chains from one sample, sequenced in a study of blood T cell dynamics during melanoma immunotherapy. Repertoires were generated with immunoSEQ multiplex PCR, while TCRdb's copy carries only in-frame clones and drops some. Found here are fewer than 25,000 clones, around nine tenths of them singletons; the top ten hold approximately 1.1%. The sample was blood, taken from a patient treated with checkpoint blockade. These receptors all stem from a human donor with melanoma. Both conserved end residues are part of each CDR3. Each record gives: D gene, J gene, V gene, clone size, CDR3 DNA, CDR3 protein. The D gene is left open where the match is weak. Clone size is stated in some rows and not others, as once, few, many or a class when expanded.

d_gene: TRBD1
j_gene: TRBJ1-4
v_gene: TRBV7-9
abundance: NA
CDR3nt: TGTGCCAGCAGCAAAACAGGGGGCTCTAATGAAAAACTGTTTTTT
CDR3aa: CASSKTGGSNEKLFF

d_gene: NA
j_gene: TRBJ2-7
v_gene: TRBV11-3
abundance: NA
CDR3nt: TGTGCCAGCAGCGAAAATGCTGGGGGCGTCTCCTACGAGCAGTACTTC
CDR3aa: CASSENAGGVSYEQYF

d_gene: NA
j_gene: TRBJ1-1
v_gene: TRBV5-6
abundance: NA
CDR3nt: TGTGCCAGCAGCTTGGGGCGCAGGAAGAACACTGAAGCTTTCTTT
CDR3aa: CASSLGRRKNTEAFF

d_gene: TRBD1
j_gene: TRBJ1-5
v_gene: TRBV7-9
abundance: NA
CDR3nt: TGTGCCAGCAGCTCCGAACCAGGGGGGAGCAATCAGCCCCAGCATTTT
CDR3aa: CASSSEPGGSNQPQHF

d_gene: TRBD1
j_gene: TRBJ2-7
v_gene: TRBV7-2
abundance: NA
CDR3nt: TGTGCCAGCAGCCCCGACAGGGGCTACGAGCAGTACTTC
CDR3aa: CASSPDRGYEQYF

d_gene: NA
j_gene: TRBJ2-2
v_gene: TRBV6-1
abundance: once
CDR3nt: TGTGCCAGCAGCGCTCTCCGGACCGGGGAGCTGTTTTTT
CDR3aa: CASSALRTGELFF

d_gene: TRBD1
j_gene: TRBJ1-1
v_gene: TRBV9
abundance: NA
CDR3nt: TGTGCCAGCAGCTTGACAGGGGATAGGGCTGAAGCTTTCTTT
CDR3aa: CASSLTGDRAEAFF

d_gene: NA
j_gene: TRBJ2-5
v_gene: TRBV21-1
abundance: NA
CDR3nt: TGTGCCAGCAGGAGGACAGGCCAAGAGACCCAGTACTTC
CDR3aa: CASRRTGQETQYF

d_gene: NA
j_gene: TRBJ1-4
v_gene: TRBV6-1
abundance: NA
CDR3nt: TGTGCCAGCAGGTTATTACAGACAAATGAAAAACTGTTTTTT
CDR3aa: CASRLLQTNEKLFF

d_gene: NA
j_gene: TRBJ1-4
v_gene: TRBV28
abundance: NA
CDR3nt: TGTGCCAGCACCAATACAGGGTTGGGTGAAAAACTGTTTTTT
CDR3aa: CASTNTGLGEKLFF

d_gene: NA
j_gene: TRBJ1-6
v_gene: TRBV19
abundance: NA
CDR3nt: TGTGCCAGTAGCCTCACAAGTTATAATTCACCCCTCCACTTT
CDR3aa: CASSLTSYNSPLHF

d_gene: NA
j_gene: TRBJ1-2
v_gene: TRBV4-1
abundance: NA
CDR3nt: TGCGCCAGCACTCGTTGGGCAGGGGAGTATGGCTACACCTTC
CDR3aa: CASTRWAGEYGYTF

d_gene: NA
j_gene: TRBJ1-1
v_gene: TRBV28
abundance: NA
CDR3nt: TGTGCCAGCAGTCTCGTAGGGGTGCGAGCTTTCTTT
CDR3aa: CASSLVGVRAFF

d_gene: NA
j_gene: TRBJ1-4
v_gene: TRBV9
abundance: NA
CDR3nt: TGTGCCAGGGGGGGTAAGAATGAAAAACTGTTTTTT
CDR3aa: CARGGKNEKLFF

d_gene: TRBD1
j_gene: TRBJ2-1
v_gene: TRBV6-5
abundance: NA
CDR3nt: TGTGCCAGCAGCCGGGACAGGGGGCTGAATGAGCAGTTCTTC
CDR3aa: CASSRDRGLNEQFF

d_gene: NA
j_gene: TRBJ2-7
v_gene: TRBV11-3
abundance: once
CDR3nt: TGTGCCAGCAGCTTGCGGGCGAATGCCTACGAGCAGTACTTC
CDR3aa: CASSLRANAYEQYF

d_gene: NA
j_gene: TRBJ2-6
v_gene: TRBV2
abundance: NA
CDR3nt: TGTGCCAGCAGGGAAGCGGGTCCTGGGGCCAACGTCCTGACTTTC
CDR3aa: CASREAGPGANVLTF

d_gene: TRBD1
j_gene: TRBJ2-7
v_gene: TRBV7-3
abundance: NA
CDR3nt: TGTGCCAGCAGCTTAACGCCGGGACAGGGAGCCTACGAGCAGTACTTC
CDR3aa: CASSLTPGQGAYEQYF

d_gene: TRBD2
j_gene: TRBJ2-1
v_gene: TRBV18
abundance: NA
CDR3nt: TGTGCCAGCTCACCACCGGCTAGCGGGATCTACAATGAGCAGTTCTTC
CDR3aa: CASSPPASGIYNEQFF

d_gene: NA
j_gene: TRBJ1-1
v_gene: TRBV30
abundance: once
CDR3nt: TGTGCCTGGAACCCCGCGGGAGAACCGAACACTGAAGCTTTCTTT
CDR3aa: CAWNPAGEPNTEAFF

d_gene: TRBD1
j_gene: TRBJ2-7
v_gene: TRBV10-2
abundance: NA
CDR3nt: TGCGCCAGCAGCGAACCGGACAGGACCTACGAGCAGTACTTC
CDR3aa: CASSEPDRTYEQYF

d_gene: NA
j_gene: TRBJ2-4
v_gene: TRBV7-9
abundance: NA
CDR3nt: TGTGCCAGCAGCCTGCCAGGGTTTGCCAAAAACATTCAGTACTTC
CDR3aa: CASSLPGFAKNIQYF

d_gene: TRBD2
j_gene: TRBJ2-7
v_gene: TRBV11-2
abundance: NA
CDR3nt: TGTGCCAGCACCCCGTGGGGGGGTTCCGTTTACGAGCAGTACTTC
CDR3aa: CASTPWGGSVYEQYF

d_gene: NA
j_gene: TRBJ1-5
v_gene: TRBV29-1
abundance: few
CDR3nt: TGCAGCGTTGAAGATAGGGGTAGCAATCAGCCCCAGCATTTT
CDR3aa: CSVEDRGSNQPQHF

d_gene: NA
j_gene: TRBJ2-1
v_gene: TRBV7-8
abundance: NA
CDR3nt: TGTGCCAGCAGTCCGAAATATGAGCAGTTCTTC
CDR3aa: CASSPKYEQFF

d_gene: NA
j_gene: TRBJ1-5
v_gene: TRBV19
abundance: NA
CDR3nt: TGTGCCAGTAGTATAGAGTTTGTCGGGGCCGGAGGGGGAGGACAGCCCCAGCATTTT
CDR3aa: CASSIEFVGAGGGGQPQHF

d_gene: NA
j_gene: TRBJ2-7
v_gene: TRBV30
abundance: once
CDR3nt: TGTGCCTGGACATCCATCTACGGGTACGAGCAGTACTTC
CDR3aa: CAWTSIYGYEQYF

d_gene: NA
j_gene: TRBJ2-7
v_gene: TRBV28
abundance: NA
CDR3nt: TGTGCCAGCAGTTTCCGGAGGAAGGTAGGGCAGTACTTC
CDR3aa: CASSFRRKVGQYF

d_gene: NA
j_gene: TRBJ1-3
v_gene: TRBV7-3
abundance: once
CDR3nt: TGTGCCAGCAGCTATCCGGGACGGCAAGGCTCTGGAAACACCATATATTTT
CDR3aa: CASSYPGRQGSGNTIYF

d_gene: NA
j_gene: TRBJ2-3
v_gene: TRBV7-3
abundance: NA
CDR3nt: TGTGCCAGCAGCTTTCCCGGCACAGATACGCAGTATTTT
CDR3aa: CASSFPGTDTQYF

d_gene: NA
j_gene: TRBJ1-2
v_gene: TRBV30
abundance: NA
CDR3nt: TGTGCCTGGAGAGATCACGGATACTATGGCTACACCTTC
CDR3aa: CAWRDHGYYGYTF

d_gene: TRBD1
j_gene: TRBJ2-7
v_gene: TRBV6-6
abundance: NA
CDR3nt: TGTGCCAGCAGTCCTTGGACAGGGAGCTCCTACGAGCAGTACTTC
CDR3aa: CASSPWTGSSYEQYF

d_gene: NA
j_gene: TRBJ2-1
v_gene: TRBV5-1
abundance: NA
CDR3nt: TGCGCCAGCAGCGGTTTGAGGAGCTCCTACAATGAGCAGTTCTTC
CDR3aa: CASSGLRSSYNEQFF

d_gene: TRBD1
j_gene: TRBJ2-5
v_gene: TRBV18
abundance: NA
CDR3nt: TGTGCCAGCTCGCCGGGACAGCAAGAGACCCAGTACTTC
CDR3aa: CASSPGQQETQYF

d_gene: TRBD1
j_gene: TRBJ1-1
v_gene: TRBV2
abundance: NA
CDR3nt: TGTGCCAGCAGCATATTCAGGGGGTCCGGCCCTCGGACTGAAGCTTTCTTT
CDR3aa: CASSIFRGSGPRTEAFF

d_gene: NA
j_gene: TRBJ1-5
v_gene: TRBV19
abundance: NA
CDR3nt: TGTGCCAGTAGTATACCCCGGGGGGCAGGTAGAGATCAGCCCCAGCATTTT
CDR3aa: CASSIPRGAGRDQPQHF